This TCR beta chain was obtained from a study of CD8+ T cells in alopecia areata. For several of the biomarker-study patients, the CD4+ cells were further sorted so as to obtain CD25+CD127- cells. Sequencing relied on a cDNA template that was reverse transcribed from extracted RNA. Generated by immunoSEQ multiplex PCR, the TCRdb table keeps only in-frame clones and is missing some. Seen here are roughly 8,000 clones, 55% to 75% observed once, and the top ten hold around 2.5%. V was clipped by 6 bases and J by 8 bases, with 14 bases between them. Looked up from germline, CDR1 is SNHLY and CDR2 is FYNNEI. This CDR3 contains 14 residues.

The specimen was CD4+ Tregs sorted from blood. The receptor was derived from a human donor with alopecia areata. The chain has TRBV2 and TRBJ1-6, with D tentatively TRBD1 (5 bases). As DNA, the CDR3 is TGTGCCAGCAGGAACCAGGGTGCCCATTCACCCCTCCACTTT. This sequence encodes CASRNQGAHSPLHF.